One sample yielded the 27 T cell receptor beta chains listed below, sequenced in a study of T cells after posttransplantation cyclophosphamide. Profiling relied on immunoSEQ multiplex PCR, and the TCRdb table lists in-frame clones only, not all of them. The sample carries tens of thousands of clones, 92% recorded once. Material: PBMCs. The receptors originated from a woman aged 45-65 years in good health and a related stem cell transplant donor.

The chain uses TRBV6-1 and TRBJ2-7; D ambiguous. V lost 2 bases to trimming and J lost 4 bases, with 9 bases between them. In germline, CDR1 is MNHNS, CDR2 SASEGT. The CDR3 length is 13 residues. CDR3 DNA sequence: TGTGCCAGCAGTGAACCCGCGCGATACGAGCAGTACTTC. The encoded protein is CASSEPARYEQYF.

The chain has TRBV2 and TRBJ1-5, with D perhaps TRBD1 (6 bases). Germline loops: CDR1 SNHLY, CDR2 FYNNEI. The CDR3 contains 15 residues. The V end lost 8 bases, the J end lost 0 bases, and 14 bases lay between the germline ends. This CDR3 is CASGTPRNSNQPQHF. The CDR3 DNA sequence: TGTGCCAGCGGGACACCGAGAAATAGCAATCAGCCCCAGCATTTT.

This sequence joins TRBV10-1 and TRBJ2-3; 7 nucleotides line up with TRBD1. This CDR3 spans 16 amino acids. V gave up 5 bases and J gave up 1 base; unmatched junction bases: 9. In germline, CDR1 is WNHNN, CDR2 SYGVQD (reference sequence). The CDR3 spells CASSSTGERGTDTQYF. As DNA, the CDR3 is TGCGCCAGCAGTTCCACAGGGGAACGGGGCACAGATACGCAGTATTTT.

V gene TRBV5-4 combines with J gene TRBJ2-2; the D gene is possibly TRBD2 (5 bases). Germline V gene lookup returns CDR1 SGHNT and CDR2 YYREEE (reference sequence). The CDR3 contains 16 residues. The V and J ends lost 2 bases and 4 bases respectively, with 15 bases between them. Here the CDR3 reads CASSLSPGSVTGELFF. The CDR3 DNA sequence: TGTGCCAGCAGCTTAAGTCCGGGGTCGGTCACCGGGGAGCTGTTTTTT.

Here the CDR3 DNA reads TGTGCCAGCAGCTTAGATGCTAGCGGGAGAGCGGGAGATACGCAGTATTTT. Its translation is CASSLDASGRAGDTQYF. This rearrangement joins TRBV11-3 to TRBJ2-3, with 10 bases fitting TRBD2. Germline loops: CDR1 SGHNT, CDR2 YENEEA. CDR3 length: 17 amino acids. The V and J ends lost 0 bases and 5 bases, in that order; junction bases with no gene match: 8.

In DNA form, the CDR3 reads TGCAGCGTTGAGAGGGACACCAACACAGATACGCAGTATTTT. This gives the protein CSVERDTNTDTQYF. This chain links TRBV29-1 with TRBJ2-3, with D perhaps TRBD1 (6 bases). Trimming removed 3 bases at V and 2 bases at J, with 12 bases between. Germline V CDR1 and CDR2: SQVTM, ANQGSEA. The CDR3 runs 14 residues.

The chain carries TRBV5-4 and TRBJ1-5; a possible D gene is TRBD1 (6 bases). V was shortened by 0 bases and J by 0 bases, with 7 bases between the two germline ends. Germline V gene lookup returns CDR1 SGHNT and CDR2 YYREEE (reference sequence). This CDR3 contains 15 residues. In DNA, the CDR3 is TGTGCCAGCAGCTTGGCAGGGGATAGCAATCAGCCCCAGCATTTT. Its translation is CASSLAGDSNQPQHF.

V gene TRBV5-4 combines with J gene TRBJ2-1; maybe TRBD1 (6 bases). V lost 4 bases to trimming and J lost 12 bases, with 14 bases between them. Germline CDR1 and CDR2: SGHNT and YYREEE (reference sequence). This CDR3 has 12 residues. Here the CDR3 DNA reads TGTGCCAGCAGCCCGGAAGGGGGTAGGCAGTTCTTC. Amino acids: CASSPEGGRQFF.

About this clone: Sequence at one end of the junction differs from germline and may be a read error. V is TRBV7-7 and J is TRBJ2-3; D might be TRBD2 (5 bases). CDR3 length: 15 residues. Germline V gives CDR1 SSHAT, CDR2 FNYEAQ (reference sequence). For the CDR3, the DNA is TGTGCTAGCAGCTTAGCTTACGGGGAAGCAGATACGCAGTATTTT. It translates to CASSLAYGEADTQYF. The full variable domain, rest sourced from reference TRBV7-7 and TRBJ2-3, is GAGVSQSPRYKVTKRGQDVTLRCDPISSHATLYWYQQALGQGPEFLTYFNYEAQPDKSGLPSDRFSAERPEGSISTLTIQRTEQRDSAMYRCASSLAYGEADTQYFGPGTRLTVL.

This chain links TRBV15 with TRBJ2-7; no clear D gene. There are 14 residues in the CDR3. CDR1 LNHNV and CDR2 YYDKDF come from the germline V gene (reference sequence). Trimming stripped 5 bases from V and 7 bases from J, with 18 bases between. This chain's CDR3 is CATSGRGALREQYF. Written as DNA, the CDR3 is TGTGCCACCAGCGGTAGAGGTGCTCTACGGGAGCAGTACTTC.

V is TRBV5-1 and J is TRBJ1-4, with D perhaps TRBD1 (5 bases). Trimming removed 5 bases from V and 10 bases from J, with 15 bases in between. The germline gives CDR1 SGHRS, CDR2 YFSETQ. The CDR3 runs 13 residues. The CDR3 DNA reads TGCGCCAGCAGGTGGGGGGTAGAAGGAAAACTGTTTTTT. This sequence encodes CASRWGVEGKLFF.

The rearrangement uses TRBV10-1 and TRBJ2-2, with a tentative D call TRBD2 (7 bases). With 8 bases removed from V and 0 bases from J, the gap between germline ends came to 13 bases. The CDR3 has 15 residues. CDR1 and CDR2 from the germline V gene are WNHNN and SYGVQD (reference sequence). CDR3: CASQGTTPNTGELFF. The CDR3 nucleotides read TGCGCCAGCCAGGGGACTACCCCGAACACCGGGGAGCTGTTTTTT.

This sequence joins TRBV4-2 and TRBJ2-3; 10 bases agree with TRBD2. In germline, CDR1 is LGHNA, CDR2 YNFKEQ. The CDR3 runs 17 residues. V lost 0 bases to trimming and J lost 3 bases; unmatched junction nucleotides: 6. CDR3 sequence: CASSQDGASGGTDTQYF. CDR3 in DNA: TGTGCCAGCAGCCAAGATGGGGCTAGCGGGGGAACAGATACGCAGTATTTT.

The chain combines TRBV11-2 with TRBJ2-3; tentatively, D is TRBD2 (5 bases). CDR1 is SGHAT, CDR2 FQNNGV, per germline. V was cut by 5 bases and J by 0 bases, with 15 bases left in between. CDR3 length equals 16 residues. As DNA, the CDR3 is TGTGCCAGCAGCCGCAGAGCGGACTCTAGCACAGATACGCAGTATTTT. Translating gives CASSRRADSSTDTQYF.

The genes are TRBV5-1 and TRBJ2-7, with D hard to call. Germline V gene lookup returns CDR1 SGHRS and CDR2 YFSETQ. The CDR3 covers 15 residues. Between the trimmed V and J ends, which lost 0 bases and 2 bases, there was a span of 12 bases. CDR3: CASSLEPEETYEQYF. CDR3 bases: TGCGCCAGCAGCTTGGAGCCTGAGGAGACCTACGAGCAGTACTTC.

The genes are TRBV11-2 and TRBJ2-1; tentative D call: TRBD1 (6 bases). Germline CDR1 SGHAT, CDR2 FQNNGV. Between the trimmed V and J ends, which lost 6 bases and 6 bases, there was a span of 6 bases. This CDR3 is 11 amino acids long. The CDR3 loop is CASRGANEQFF. The DNA for the CDR3 is TGTGCCAGCAGGGGGGCCAATGAGCAGTTCTTC.

The rearrangement links TRBV5-6 to TRBJ2-3; D ambiguous. Looked up from germline, CDR1 is SGHDT and CDR2 is YYEEEE. V lost 0 bases and J lost 11, with 10 bases in between. The CDR3 is made up of 12 amino acids. The CDR3 sequence is CASSLGLMGQYF. The CDR3 coding sequence is TGTGCCAGCAGCTTGGGACTGATGGGGCAGTATTTT.

Comment on this clone: A read error is likely, as this CDR3 ends without the conserved phenylalanine or tryptophan. The DNA is omitted, as the CDR3 cannot be located on it reliably, and the CDR3 follows TCRdb's listing. This chain joins TRBV28 and TRBJ1-1; TRBD1, the table's D call, was not compared with the DNA. Germline loops: CDR1 MDHEN, CDR2 SYDVKM. The CDR3 extends over 14 residues, inclusive of both ends. This chain's CDR3 is CASSLGTGQQGPQL.

V is TRBV4-1 and J is TRBJ1-6; D perhaps matches TRBD1 (5 bases). Trimming cost V 0 bases and J 6 bases, with 9 bases left between them. The CDR3 consists of 15 residues. Germline V gene lookup returns CDR1 MGHRA and CDR2 YSYEKL. CDR3 nucleotide sequence: TGCGCCAGCAGCCAAGACAGCAGGGCTAATTCACCCCTCCACTTT. Its protein product is CASSQDSRANSPLHF.

This chain links TRBV5-8 with TRBJ2-2; possibly TRBD1 for D (5 bases). CDR1 and CDR2 from the germline V gene are SGHTS and YDEGEE. The length of the CDR3 is 15 residues. Trimming stripped 4 bases from V and 0 bases from J, with 10 bases between. As DNA, the CDR3 is TGTGCCAGCAGCCCCTCAGGGTCGAACACCGGGGAGCTGTTTTTT. It codes for CASSPSGSNTGELFF.

Here the CDR3 reads CASSPGLVSGTYEQYF. CDR3 coding DNA: TGCGCCAGCAGCCCTGGACTAGTTAGCGGTACCTACGAGCAGTACTTC. This chain joins TRBV5-1 and TRBJ2-7; TRBD2 agrees at 7 bases. The CDR3 has 16 amino acids. V lost 4 bases to trimming and J lost 2 bases; unmatched junction nucleotides: 12. The V gene's germline CDR1 is SGHRS and CDR2 YFSETQ.

The chain has TRBV19 and TRBJ2-7; D is perhaps TRBD1 (6 bases). Deletions cut 3 bases from V and 5 bases from J, with 14 bases between. The germline gives CDR1 LNHDA, CDR2 SQIVND (reference sequence). The CDR3 totals 14 residues. This chain's CDR3 is CASSMAQGIDEQYF. Here the CDR3 DNA reads TGTGCCAGTAGTATGGCACAGGGTATCGACGAGCAGTACTTC.

This sequence joins TRBV18 and TRBJ1-1; D remains unclear. V was clipped by 1 base and J by 0 bases, with 9 bases between them. Germline CDR1 reads KGHSH; CDR2 reads LQKENI. The CDR3 has 15 residues. The CDR3 loop reads CASSPLSGMNTEAFF. The CDR3, as DNA: TGTGCCAGCTCACCACTATCAGGTATGAACACTGAAGCTTTCTTT.

The rearrangement joins TRBV5-5 to TRBJ1-2; a weak D match, TRBD1 (5 bases). This CDR3 has 15 amino acids. Trimming took 5 bases from V and 3 from J, leaving 17 bases between them. Germline-derived CDR1 and CDR2 are SGHKS and YYEKEE (reference sequence). CDR3 in amino acids: CASRITGDSYYGYTF. The CDR3 bases are TGTGCCAGCAGGATAACAGGAGACTCCTACTATGGCTACACCTTC.

The chain joins TRBV6-5 to TRBJ1-1; 9 bases fit TRBD1. V was pared by 6 bases and J by 3 bases, with 5 bases of the junction left unmatched. Per germline, CDR1 MNHEY and CDR2 SVGAGI. This CDR3 comprises 14 residues. This CDR3 is CASSRQGGDTEAFF. DNA for the CDR3: TGTGCCAGCAGCCGACAGGGGGGGGACACTGAAGCTTTCTTT.

This clone occurred once. The V gene is TRBV28, the J gene TRBJ1-2; 12 bases map to TRBD1. Germline assignment: CDR1 MDHEN and CDR2 SYDVKM. The CDR3 totals 17 residues. After removal of 3 bases from V and 4 bases from J, the junction contained 9 bases not matched to a gene. The CDR3 nucleotides are TGTGCCAGCAGTTTTCCGGGACAGGGGGCGACCGGCTATGGCTACACCTTC. It is translated as CASSFPGQGATGYGYTF.

V is TRBV9 and J is TRBJ2-3; the match to TRBD2 covers 7 bases. Germline V gene data show CDR1 as SGDLS and CDR2 as YYNGEE. V gave up 2 bases and J gave up 5 bases; unmatched junction bases: 5. The CDR3 is 14 amino acids. CDR3: CASSVASGGDTQYF. The CDR3 coding sequence is TGTGCCAGCAGCGTGGCTAGCGGCGGAGATACGCAGTATTTT.